The rows below give T cell receptor beta chains drawn from one sample of a study of blood T cell repertoires in COVID-19. Repertoires were generated with immunoSEQ multiplex PCR, while TCRdb's copy carries only in-frame clones and drops some. Of more than 95,000 clones in the sample, about 74% were seen once. Sequenced: peripheral blood. The origin of the receptors is an elderly man with COVID-19, enrolled during active disease. Both conserved end residues are part of each CDR3. D genes are given only for firm matches. Only part of the rows carry a size: once, few, many, or a class if the clone is expanded.

V	size	J	D	CDR3	DNA
TRBV5-6	NA	TRBJ2-2	NA	CASSSLLRMNTGELFF	TGTGCCAGCAGCTCCCTGCTGCGGATGAACACCGGGGAGCTGTTTTTT
TRBV11-3	NA	TRBJ2-7	NA	CASSSEPTYEQYF	TGTGCCAGCAGCTCGGAGCCTACCTACGAGCAGTACTTC
TRBV27	once	TRBJ2-5	TRBD2	CASNVHGTSGRALETQYF	TGTGCCAGCAACGTCCACGGGACTAGCGGGAGGGCCCTCGAGACCCAGTACTTC
TRBV9	NA	TRBJ1-3	NA	CASSVAYGGNTIYF	TGTGCCAGCAGCGTAGCTTACGGTGGAAACACCATATATTTT
TRBV28	NA	TRBJ2-4	TRBD1	CASSSPTPGQDIQYF	TGTGCCAGCAGTTCTCCCACCCCGGGACAGGACATTCAGTACTTC
TRBV19	few	TRBJ2-7	NA	CASSPLQGSAYEQYF	TGTGCCAGTAGTCCCCTGCAGGGGTCGGCCTACGAGCAGTACTTC
TRBV24-1	many	TRBJ2-5	TRBD1	CATESGGNQETQYF	TGTGCCACCGAGTCAGGGGGCAACCAAGAGACCCAGTACTTC
TRBV6-5	once	TRBJ2-5	NA	CASSYSALGVGETQYF	TGTGCCAGCAGTTACTCGGCCCTTGGCGTCGGGGAGACCCAGTACTTC
TRBV9	NA	TRBJ2-3	TRBD1	CASSILGGQSTDTQYF	TGTGCCAGCAGCATTCTAGGGGGACAGAGCACAGATACGCAGTATTTT
TRBV5-1	NA	TRBJ2-2	NA	CASSFGAGGELFF	TGCGCCAGCAGCTTCGGAGCGGGCGGGGAGCTGTTTTTT
TRBV6-2/TRBV6-3	NA	TRBJ2-3	TRBD2	CASSYSPPGLATDTQYF	TGTGCCAGCAGTTACTCGCCTCCGGGACTAGCGACAGATACGCAGTATTTT
TRBV5-1	NA	TRBJ1-1	NA	CASSLTQGYPEAFF	TGCGCCAGCAGCTTGACCCAGGGGTACCCTGAAGCTTTCTTT
TRBV2	NA	TRBJ2-7	NA	CASSTTYEQYF	TGTGCCAGCAGTACAACCTACGAGCAGTACTTC
TRBV5-1	NA	TRBJ2-1	TRBD2	CASKGGRAIVDEQFF	TGCGCCAGCAAAGGAGGGAGGGCCATAGTGGATGAGCAGTTCTTC
TRBV28	NA	TRBJ2-2	NA	CASNRNTGELFF	TGTGCCAGCAACAGGAACACCGGGGAGCTGTTTTTT
TRBV7-8	few	TRBJ1-6	NA	CASSLFIELNSPLHF	TGTGCCAGCAGCTTATTTATAGAGCTAAATTCACCCCTCCACTTT
TRBV6-5	few	TRBJ2-1	TRBD2	CASSYDTSGIGNEQFF	TGTGCCAGCAGTTACGACACTAGCGGGATCGGCAATGAGCAGTTCTTC
TRBV28	NA	TRBJ2-7	TRBD1	CASSLPGQGYEQYF	TGTGCCAGCAGTCTACCTGGACAGGGCTACGAGCAGTACTTC
TRBV7-9	NA	TRBJ2-7	TRBD1	CASSFSGTVPYEQYF	TGTGCCAGCAGCTTCTCCGGGACAGTACCCTACGAGCAGTACTTC
TRBV7-9	few	TRBJ1-4	TRBD1	CASSHGQGRGGEKLFF	TGTGCCAGCAGCCATGGACAGGGGCGCGGCGGTGAAAAACTGTTTTTT
TRBV27	NA	TRBJ1-6	TRBD1	CASSFGGGGDGPLHF	TGTGCCAGCAGTTTTGGAGGGGGCGGCGACGGACCCCTCCACTTT
TRBV7-9	NA	TRBJ2-3	TRBD2	CASSLDNRAGGTDTQYF	TGTGCCAGCAGCTTAGACAATAGAGCGGGGGGCACAGATACGCAGTATTTT
TRBV24-1	NA	TRBJ1-5	NA	CATSGAMKGNQPQHF	TGTGCCACCAGTGGGGCCATGAAAGGCAATCAGCCCCAGCATTTT
TRBV5-1	NA	TRBJ1-6	NA	CASSLGTRDSPLHF	TGCGCCAGCAGCTTGGGGACGCGGGATTCACCCCTCCACTTT
TRBV27	NA	TRBJ1-2	NA	CASSLYGGKGGYTF	TGTGCCAGCAGTTTATACGGGGGGAAAGGTGGCTACACCTTC
TRBV5-6	NA	TRBJ2-5	NA	CASSLWAQVLFTQETQYF	TGTGCCAGCAGCTTGTGGGCCCAGGTTCTATTTACCCAAGAGACCCAGTACTTC
TRBV4-1	NA	TRBJ2-3	TRBD2	CASSQGGLAGGGADTQYF	TGCGCCAGCAGCCAAGGAGGACTAGCGGGAGGGGGGGCGGATACGCAGTATTTT
TRBV27	NA	TRBJ2-7	NA	CASSLLSSYEQYF	TGTGCCAGCAGTTTACTATCCTCCTACGAGCAGTACTTC
TRBV11-3	NA	TRBJ2-1	TRBD1	CASSPGTGAYNEQFF	TGTGCCAGCAGCCCCGGGACAGGGGCTTACAATGAGCAGTTCTTC
TRBV7-9	NA	TRBJ2-7	TRBD1	CASSTRTGGTYEQYF	TGTGCCAGCAGCACGCGGACAGGGGGCACCTACGAGCAGTACTTC
TRBV5-6	NA	TRBJ2-5	TRBD1	CASNGVGTDVETQYF	TGTGCCAGCAATGGAGTTGGGACAGACGTAGAGACCCAGTACTTC
TRBV6-6	NA	TRBJ2-1	TRBD2	CASSYRPGTSYNEQFF	TGTGCCAGCAGTTACCGTCCCGGGACTAGCTACAATGAGCAGTTCTTC
TRBV6-5	few	TRBJ2-7	TRBD1	CASTPGTGFPYEQYF	TGTGCCAGCACCCCGGGGACAGGCTTCCCCTACGAGCAGTACTTC
TRBV6-5	NA	TRBJ1-6	NA	CASSYSAPVQGPLHF	TGTGCCAGCAGTTACTCGGCCCCGGTCCAGGGTCCCCTCCACTTT
TRBV9	NA	TRBJ2-1	TRBD2	CASSVGGSGSFSEQFF	TGTGCCAGCAGCGTAGGGGGTAGCGGGAGTTTTAGTGAGCAGTTCTTC
TRBV10-3	NA	TRBJ2-7	TRBD2	CAVGLQDEQYF	TGTGCCGTGGGACTACAAGACGAGCAGTACTTC
TRBV30	NA	TRBJ2-4	TRBD1	CAWSEDRGRNIQYF	TGTGCCTGGAGTGAGGACAGGGGGCGGAACATTCAGTACTTC
TRBV28	NA	TRBJ2-1	TRBD1	CASSSRTGRNEQFF	TGTGCCAGCTCCTCTCGGACAGGGCGAAATGAGCAGTTCTTC
TRBV5-4	few	TRBJ2-7	NA	CASSLGAGNEQYF	TGTGCCAGCAGCTTGGGGGCAGGGAACGAGCAGTACTTC
TRBV5-6	few	TRBJ1-2	NA	CASSLSGYGYTF	TGTGCCAGCAGCTTATCGGGTTATGGCTACACCTTC
TRBV18	once	TRBJ1-2	NA	CASSRDTPRLGYTF	TGTGCCAGCTCAAGGGACACTCCTAGACTGGGCTACACCTTC
TRBV19	NA	TRBJ1-2	NA	CASLSFTGEPEYGYTF	TGTGCCAGTCTGAGTTTTACGGGGGAACCCGAATATGGCTACACCTTC
TRBV2	NA	TRBJ2-3	TRBD1	CASSGPQTGTDTQYF	TGTGCCAGCAGCGGACCGCAGACAGGGACAGATACGCAGTATTTT
TRBV29-1	NA	TRBJ2-7	NA	CSVLTTVSYEQYF	TGCAGCGTTCTCACGACAGTATCCTACGAGCAGTACTTC
TRBV2	once	TRBJ2-1	TRBD2	CASSDRGTGGGEQFF	TGTGCCAGCAGTGATAGGGGAACGGGAGGGGGTGAGCAGTTCTTC
TRBV6-5	few	TRBJ1-2	TRBD1	CASSYLRQGYGYTF	TGTGCCAGCAGTTACCTAAGACAGGGCTACGGCTACACCTTC
TRBV6-5	few	TRBJ1-2	NA	CASSLQGGSRGYTF	TGTGCCAGCAGCCTTCAGGGAGGTTCGCGCGGCTACACCTTC
TRBV28	NA	TRBJ2-7	TRBD1	CASSLSRDRGEQYF	TGTGCCAGCAGTTTAAGCCGGGACAGGGGCGAGCAGTACTTC
TRBV7-3	NA	TRBJ2-1	TRBD2	CASSRDYSSYNEQFF	TGTGCCAGCAGCCGGGACTACAGCTCCTACAATGAGCAGTTCTTC
TRBV15	NA	TRBJ1-5	NA	CATSRTLHRDYSNQPQHF	TGTGCCACCAGCAGGACCCTCCACAGGGATTATAGCAATCAGCCCCAGCATTTT
TRBV28	few	TRBJ2-1	TRBD2	CASRSGTSGRAGQFF	TGTGCCAGCAGATCCGGGACTAGCGGGAGGGCCGGGCAGTTCTTC
TRBV7-8	NA	TRBJ1-1	NA	CASSLGSTEAFF	TGTGCCAGCAGCTTGGGGAGCACTGAAGCTTTCTTT
TRBV5-8	few	TRBJ1-5	TRBD1	CASSRDRESNQPQHF	TGTGCCAGCAGCCGGGACAGGGAGAGCAATCAGCCCCAGCATTTT
TRBV18	NA	TRBJ2-3	TRBD1	CASSLQGALTDTQYF	TGTGCCAGCTCACTACAGGGGGCGTTGACAGATACGCAGTATTTT
TRBV7-6	NA	TRBJ2-7	TRBD2	CASSLASGMGEQYF	TGTGCCAGCAGCTTAGCTAGCGGGATGGGAGAGCAGTACTTC
TRBV21-1	few	TRBJ2-2	NA	CASSKGNSGTSNTGELFF	TGTGCCAGCAGCAAAGGAAATTCCGGGACTTCAAACACCGGGGAGCTGTTTTTT
TRBV21-1	once	TRBJ2-7	NA	CASSKGPRDRGSSYEQYF	TGTGCCAGCAGCAAAGGTCCGAGGGACAGGGGAAGCTCCTACGAGCAGTACTTC
TRBV7-9	NA	TRBJ1-4	NA	CASSPQGGENEKLFF	TGTGCCAGCAGCCCACAGGGTGGGGAGAATGAAAAACTGTTTTTT
TRBV7-8	few	TRBJ1-2	TRBD1	CASSLLQGVNYGYTF	TGTGCCAGCAGCTTATTACAGGGGGTTAACTATGGCTACACCTTC
TRBV25-1	NA	TRBJ2-5	NA	CASRGGVYQETQYF	TGTGCCAGCCGAGGGGGGGTGTACCAAGAGACCCAGTACTTC